A single sample is the source of the 2 T cell receptor beta chains below, sequenced in a study of T-cell reconstitution after alpha-beta-depleted transplantation in children. Construction of the TCRbeta library involved unique molecular identifiers. TCRdb reprocessed the PCR reads via MiXCR and lists one record per CDR3 protein. The data show hundreds of thousands of distinct CDR3 sequences, with 13% seen just once and approximately 2% held by the top ten. Sequencing was performed on PBMCs, mostly from graft donor cells, taken 360 days after TCRalphabeta/CD19-depleted stem cell transplant. Every receptor here comes from a male patient younger than 18 who had a stem cell transplant for acute myeloid leukemia, so the T cells may come from the graft donor.

This clonotype was observed at least ten times. V is TRBV20-1 and J is TRBJ2-2, with D possibly being TRBD1 (5 bases). V was pared by 1 base and J by 1 base, with 10 bases between. CDR1 DFQATT and CDR2 SNEGSKA come from the germline V gene (reference sequence). The CDR3 has 15 amino acids. CDR3 DNA sequence: TGCAGTGCTAGAGGCCCTAGGGGGAACACCGGGGAGCTGTTTTTT. This sequence encodes CSARGPRGNTGELFF.

The chain couples TRBV20-1 to TRBJ1-4, with D perhaps TRBD1 (6 bases). V lost 0 bases and J 8 bases, leaving 13 bases between the germline ends. Germline V gene data show CDR1 as DFQATT and CDR2 as SNEGSKA (reference sequence). The CDR3 contains 14 residues. In nucleotides, the CDR3 is TGCAGTGCTAGAGAAGGGGGTATAAGGGAAAAACTGTTTTTT. It codes for CSAREGGIREKLFF.